The next 7 T cell receptor beta chains were all read from a single sample in a study of graft-versus-host responses after intestinal transplantation. Here immunoSEQ multiplex PCR was the method, and the copy in TCRdb shows in-frame clones only, minus some. The table shows 77,000 or so clones, with roughly 90% occurring only once. The material sequenced was PBMCs, taken 98 days after intestinal transplantation. The receptors come from a human patient who received an intestinal transplant, so some T cells may come from the graft donor.

The V gene is TRBV2, the J gene TRBJ2-5; TRBD1 matches at 8 bases. The CDR3 consists of 15 residues. The germline gives CDR1 SNHLY, CDR2 FYNNEI. V was clipped by 6 bases and J by 2 bases; unmatched bases: 8. This chain's CDR3 is CASRPTGTGQETQYF. CDR3 nucleotide sequence: TGTGCCAGCAGGCCAACCGGGACAGGACAAGAGACCCAGTACTTC. Full variable domain (missing parts from reference TRBV2 and TRBJ2-5): EPEVTQTPSHQVTQMGQEVILRCVPISNHLYFYWYRQILGQKVEFLVSFYNNEISEKSEIFDDQFSVERPDGSNFTLKIRSTKLEDSAMYFCASRPTGTGQETQYFGPGTRLLVL.

This chain connects TRBV4-2 to TRBJ1-1; D possibly corresponds to TRBD1 (6 bases). Trimming took off 0 bases at V and 3 bases at J, with 11 bases between the two ends. Germline V gene data show CDR1 as LGHNA and CDR2 as YNFKEQ. The CDR3 consists of 15 residues. The CDR3 bases are TGTGCCAGCAGCCAAGAGCACAACAGGGACACTGAAGCTTTCTTT. It yields the protein CASSQEHNRDTEAFF.

The V gene is TRBV28, the J gene TRBJ2-5; D ambiguous. The CDR3 length is 12 residues. CDR1 is MDHEN and CDR2 is SYDVKM in the germline V gene. Trimming shortened V by 2 bases and J by 1 base, and 2 bases separated the two germline ends. The CDR3 DNA follows: TGTGCCAGCAGTTTAGTCCAAGAGACCCAGTACTTC. Its protein is CASSLVQETQYF.

This clone has just a few counts. This chain joins TRBV7-9 and TRBJ2-7; 14 bases align to TRBD2. The CDR3 is 14 amino acids. Trimming cost V 4 bases and J 11 bases; bases outside gene matches: 7. Germline values: CDR1 SEHNR, CDR2 FQNEAQ (reference sequence). The CDR3 sequence: CASSYGTSGSSEYF. The CDR3 DNA reads TGTGCCAGCAGCTACGGGACTAGCGGGAGTTCCGAGTACTTC.

The chain combines TRBV4-1 with TRBJ2-7; possibly TRBD1 or TRBD2 for D (5 bases each). Germline CDR1 and CDR2: MGHRA and YSYEKL. V lost 6 bases to trimming and J lost 1 base, with 19 bases between them. The CDR3 sequence is 16 residues long. CDR3 loop: CASSQYPLGVSYEQYF. The CDR3 DNA sequence: TGCGCCAGCAGTCAATACCCCTTGGGGGTGTCCTACGAGCAGTACTTC.

The chain couples TRBV6-5 to TRBJ2-5; 7 bases line up with TRBD1. Germline CDR1 reads MNHEY; CDR2 reads SVGAGI. V shed 5 bases and J 5 bases; nucleotides not matched to a gene: 11. The CDR3 covers 15 residues. CDR3 coding DNA: TGTGCCAGCAGTGGGATTCGACAGGGATCGGAGACCCAGTACTTC. It encodes CASSGIRQGSETQYF.

The V call is TRBV5-6, the J call TRBJ2-3; the D gene is possibly TRBD2 (6 bases). Germline lookup yields CDR1 SGHDT and CDR2 YYEEEE. Trimming shortened V by 0 bases and J by 3 bases, and 14 bases separated the two germline ends. The CDR3 is made up of 16 amino acids. DNA for the CDR3: TGTGCCAGCAGCTTGGACGGCGGCGGGGTGACAGATACGCAGTATTTT. Translation: CASSLDGGGVTDTQYF.